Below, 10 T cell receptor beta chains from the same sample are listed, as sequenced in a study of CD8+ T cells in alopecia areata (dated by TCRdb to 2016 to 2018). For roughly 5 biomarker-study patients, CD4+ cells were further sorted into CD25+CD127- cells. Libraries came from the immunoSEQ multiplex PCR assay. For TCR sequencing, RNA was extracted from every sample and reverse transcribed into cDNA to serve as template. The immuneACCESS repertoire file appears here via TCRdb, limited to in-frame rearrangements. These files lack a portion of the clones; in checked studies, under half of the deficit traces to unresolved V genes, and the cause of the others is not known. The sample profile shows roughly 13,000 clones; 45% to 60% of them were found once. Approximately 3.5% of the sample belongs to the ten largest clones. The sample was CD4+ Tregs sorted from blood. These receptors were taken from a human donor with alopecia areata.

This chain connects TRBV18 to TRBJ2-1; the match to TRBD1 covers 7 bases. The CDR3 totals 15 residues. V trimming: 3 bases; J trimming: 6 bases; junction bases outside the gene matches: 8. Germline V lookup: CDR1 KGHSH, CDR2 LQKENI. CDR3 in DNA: TGTGCCAGCTCACCTGACATGGCAGGGGGCAATGAGCAGTTCTTC. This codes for CASSPDMAGGNEQFF.

The DNA of the CDR3 is TGCGCCAGCAGGACCGGGACAGGGGATCGGAAAAACATTCAGTACTTC. Translation: CASRTGTGDRKNIQYF. This sequence joins TRBV5-1 and TRBJ2-4; 10 bases fit TRBD1. V was clipped by 5 bases and J by 4 bases; unmatched bases: 9. The CDR3 covers 16 residues. Per germline, CDR1 SGHRS and CDR2 YFSETQ.

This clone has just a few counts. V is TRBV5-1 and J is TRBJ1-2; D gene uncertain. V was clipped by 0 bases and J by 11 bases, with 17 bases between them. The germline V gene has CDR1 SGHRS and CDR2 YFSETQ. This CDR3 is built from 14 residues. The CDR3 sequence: CASSLAEVTRRYTF. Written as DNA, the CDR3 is TGCGCCAGCAGCTTGGCCGAGGTCACTCGGAGGTACACCTTC.

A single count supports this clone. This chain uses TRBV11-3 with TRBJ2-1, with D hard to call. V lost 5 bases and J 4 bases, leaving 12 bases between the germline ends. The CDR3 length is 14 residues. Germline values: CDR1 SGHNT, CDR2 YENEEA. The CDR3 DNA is TGTGCCAGCAGCCGAGACGTTAAATACAATGAGCAGTTCTTC. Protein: CASSRDVKYNEQFF.

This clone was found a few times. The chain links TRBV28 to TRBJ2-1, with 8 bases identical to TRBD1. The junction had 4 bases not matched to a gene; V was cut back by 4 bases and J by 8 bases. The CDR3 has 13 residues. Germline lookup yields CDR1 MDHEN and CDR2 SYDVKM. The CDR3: CASSSYRGDEQFF. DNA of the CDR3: TGTGCCAGCAGTTCCTACAGGGGGGATGAGCAGTTCTTC.

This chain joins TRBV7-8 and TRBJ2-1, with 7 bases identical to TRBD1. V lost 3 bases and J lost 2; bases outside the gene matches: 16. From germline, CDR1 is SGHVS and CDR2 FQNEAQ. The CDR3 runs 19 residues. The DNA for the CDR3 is TGTGCCAGCAGCTTTTATCCCCTGCGACAGGGCTCGCCCTACAATGAGCAGTTCTTC. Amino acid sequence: CASSFYPLRQGSPYNEQFF.

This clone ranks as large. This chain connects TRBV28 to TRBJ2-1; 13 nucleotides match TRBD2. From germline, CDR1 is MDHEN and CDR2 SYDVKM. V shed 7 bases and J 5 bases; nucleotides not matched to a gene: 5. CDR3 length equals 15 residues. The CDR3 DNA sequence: TGTGCCAGCATTCCACTAGCGGGAGGGGACAATGAGCAGTTCTTC. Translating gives CASIPLAGGDNEQFF.

DNA of the CDR3: TGTGCCAGCAGCCAAGATATGGGGACAAGGGAAAAACTGTTTTTT. This encodes CASSQDMGTREKLFF. The chain carries TRBV14 and TRBJ1-4, with a possible D match to TRBD1 (6 bases). V shed 0 bases and J shed 8 bases, with 13 bases lying between them. Germline CDR1 is SGHDN and CDR2 is FVKESK. The CDR3 has 15 residues.

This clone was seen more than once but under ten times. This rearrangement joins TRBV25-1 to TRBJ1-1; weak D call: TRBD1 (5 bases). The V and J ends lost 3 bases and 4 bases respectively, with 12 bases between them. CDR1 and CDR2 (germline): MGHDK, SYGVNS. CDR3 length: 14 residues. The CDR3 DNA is TGTGCCAGCAGTGATCAGGGTAGGGGCACTGAAGCTTTCTTT. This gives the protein CASSDQGRGTEAFF.

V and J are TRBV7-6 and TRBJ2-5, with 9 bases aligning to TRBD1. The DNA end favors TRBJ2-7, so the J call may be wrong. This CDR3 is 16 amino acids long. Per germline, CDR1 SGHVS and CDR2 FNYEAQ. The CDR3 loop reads CASSLTGGGNSYEQYF. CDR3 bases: TGTGCCAGCAGCCTGACAGGGGGTGGGAACTCCTACGAGCAGTACTTC.